Given below is one T cell receptor beta chain in context. Here immunoSEQ multiplex PCR was the method, and the copy in TCRdb shows in-frame clones only, minus some. This table holds tens of thousands of clones, more than 90% found once. The data derive from a study of technical replicates of blood from a few donors. CDR1 and CDR2 (germline): SGHKS, YYEKEE (reference sequence). The CDR3 runs to 15 residues. The ends were cut back, 1 base at V and 3 bases at J, with 11 bases in the middle. The TCR originated in a human donor in good health. Sequences were obtained from T cells isolated from PBMCs. V usage is TRBV5-5 and J usage is TRBJ1-5, with D unresolved. The CDR3 sequence is CASSLFTEYNQPQHF. CDR3 bases: TGTGCCAGCAGCTTGTTTACAGAATACAATCAGCCCCAGCATTTT.